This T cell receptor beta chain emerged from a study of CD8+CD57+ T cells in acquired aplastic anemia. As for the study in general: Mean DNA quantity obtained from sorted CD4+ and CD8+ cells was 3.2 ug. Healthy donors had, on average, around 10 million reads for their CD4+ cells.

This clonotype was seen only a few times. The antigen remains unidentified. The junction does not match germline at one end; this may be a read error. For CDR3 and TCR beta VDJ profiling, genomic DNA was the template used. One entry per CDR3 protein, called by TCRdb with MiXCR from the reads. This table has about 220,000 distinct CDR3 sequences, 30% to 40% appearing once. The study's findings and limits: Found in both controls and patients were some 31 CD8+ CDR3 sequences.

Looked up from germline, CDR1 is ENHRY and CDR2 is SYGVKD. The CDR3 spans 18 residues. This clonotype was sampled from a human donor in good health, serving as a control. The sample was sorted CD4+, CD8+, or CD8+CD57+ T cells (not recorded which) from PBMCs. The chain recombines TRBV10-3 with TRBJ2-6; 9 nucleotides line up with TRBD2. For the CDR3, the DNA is TGTGCCAGCAGTGAAGTAAGACTAGCGGCTTCTGGGGCCAACGTCCTGACTTTC. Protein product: CASSEVRLAASGANVLTF.